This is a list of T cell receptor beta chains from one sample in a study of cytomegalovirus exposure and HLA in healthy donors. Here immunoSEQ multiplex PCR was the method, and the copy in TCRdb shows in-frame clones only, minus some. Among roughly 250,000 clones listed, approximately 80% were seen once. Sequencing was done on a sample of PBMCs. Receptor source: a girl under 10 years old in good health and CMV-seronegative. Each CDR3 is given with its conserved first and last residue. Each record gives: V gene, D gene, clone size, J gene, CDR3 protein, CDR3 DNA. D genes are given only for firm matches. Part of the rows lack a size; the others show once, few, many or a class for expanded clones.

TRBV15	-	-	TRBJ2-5	CATSRAIAGQETQYF	TGTGCCACCAGCAGAGCAATTGCGGGACAAGAGACCCAGTACTTC
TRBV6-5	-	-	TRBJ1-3	CASSSPGAHSGNTIYF	TGTGCCAGCAGTTCTCCGGGAGCTCACTCTGGAAACACCATATATTTT
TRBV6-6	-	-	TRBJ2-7	CASRITGRSYEQYF	TGTGCCAGCAGGATCACAGGGAGAAGCTACGAGCAGTACTTC
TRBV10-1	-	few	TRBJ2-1	CASSEGELTSSYNEQFF	TGCGCCAGCAGTGAGGGGGAGCTTACGAGCTCCTACAATGAGCAGTTCTTC
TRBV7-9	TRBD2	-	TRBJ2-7	CASSRTSTLYF	TGTGCCAGCAGCCGGACTAGCACGCTGTACTTC
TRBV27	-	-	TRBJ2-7	CASSWSGAYEQYF	TGTGCCAGCAGTTGGTCAGGGGCCTACGAGCAGTACTTC
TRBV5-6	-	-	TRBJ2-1	CASRGSGYNEQFF	TGTGCCAGCAGGGGTAGCGGATACAATGAGCAGTTCTTC
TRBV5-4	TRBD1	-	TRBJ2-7	CASSLTGQGAYEQYF	TGTGCCAGCAGCTTAACGGGACAGGGGGCCTACGAGCAGTACTTC
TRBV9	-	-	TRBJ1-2	CASTGGGDGYTF	TGTGCCAGCACGGGAGGGGGGGATGGCTACACCTTC
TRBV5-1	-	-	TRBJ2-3	CASSFSQRTSTDTQYF	TGCGCCAGCAGCTTTTCACAGAGGACTAGCACAGATACGCAGTATTTT
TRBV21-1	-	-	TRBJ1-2	CAAWTGPYGYTF	TGTGCTGCCTGGACAGGGCCCTATGGCTACACCTTC
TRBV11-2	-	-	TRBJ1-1	CASSLGGGRLNTEAFF	TGTGCCAGCAGCTTAGGCGGTGGGAGGCTGAACACTGAAGCTTTCTTT
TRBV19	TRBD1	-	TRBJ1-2	CASITGTGGYTF	TGTGCCAGTATTACCGGGACAGGGGGCTACACCTTC
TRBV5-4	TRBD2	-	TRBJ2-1	CASSRKLGTSGRVPYNEQFF	TGTGCCAGCAGCCGAAAGCTCGGGACTAGCGGGAGGGTACCCTACAATGAGCAGTTCTTC
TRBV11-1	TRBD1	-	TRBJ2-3	CASSSRQGGVTDTQYF	TGTGCCAGCAGCTCCCGACAGGGGGGTGTTACAGATACGCAGTATTTT
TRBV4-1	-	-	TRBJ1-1	CASSQDGSFAGPNTEAFF	TGCGCCAGCAGCCAAGATGGGAGTTTTGCAGGACCTAACACTGAAGCTTTCTTT
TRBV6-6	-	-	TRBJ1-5	CASSYSGVGQPQHF	TGTGCCAGCAGTTACTCAGGGGTAGGACAGCCCCAGCATTTT
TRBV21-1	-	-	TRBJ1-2	CASEVKRGYGYTF	TGTGCCAGCGAGGTCAAACGGGGCTATGGCTACACCTTC
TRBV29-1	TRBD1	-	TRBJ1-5	CSVEDRGGQPQHF	TGCAGCGTGGAAGACAGGGGTGGCCAGCCCCAGCATTTT
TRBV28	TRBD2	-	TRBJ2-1	CARGGGLNNEQFF	TGTGCCAGGGGCGGGGGGCTAAACAATGAGCAGTTCTTC
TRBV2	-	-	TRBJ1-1	CASSAWPNTEAFF	TGTGCCAGCAGTGCCTGGCCCAACACTGAAGCTTTCTTT
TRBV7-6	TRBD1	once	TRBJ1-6	CASSERQGSAPLHF	TGTGCCAGCAGCGAAAGACAGGGAAGTGCACCCCTCCACTTT
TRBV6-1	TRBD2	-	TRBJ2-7	CASSEDRLAGASEQYF	TGTGCCAGCAGTGAAGACCGACTAGCGGGAGCTAGCGAGCAGTACTTC
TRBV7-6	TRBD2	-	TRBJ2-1	CASSSTLAGRENEQFF	TGTGCCAGCAGCTCTACATTAGCGGGGCGGGAGAATGAGCAGTTCTTC
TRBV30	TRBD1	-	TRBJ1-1	CACRGQGETEAFF	TGTGCCTGCCGGGGACAGGGAGAGACTGAAGCTTTCTTT
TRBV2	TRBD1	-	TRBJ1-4	CASSMRGLGKLFF	TGTGCCAGCAGTATGAGGGGGCTGGGAAAACTGTTTTTT
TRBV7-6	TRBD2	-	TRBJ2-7	CASSFQGTSGSYEQYF	TGTGCCAGCAGCTTCCAAGGGACTAGCGGATCCTACGAGCAGTACTTC
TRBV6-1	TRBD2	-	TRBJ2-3	CASRASGGTDTQYF	TGTGCCAGCAGGGCTAGCGGGGGCACAGATACGCAGTATTTT
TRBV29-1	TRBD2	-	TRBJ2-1	CSADTSGRGEQFF	TGCAGCGCTGATACCAGCGGGAGAGGTGAGCAGTTCTTC
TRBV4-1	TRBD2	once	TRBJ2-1	CASSQLPGGSFYNEQFF	TGCGCCAGCAGCCAACTCCCGGGGGGGAGTTTTTACAATGAGCAGTTCTTC
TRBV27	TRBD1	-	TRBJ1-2	CASSLVGQNYGYTF	TGTGCCAGCAGTTTGGTGGGACAGAACTATGGCTACACCTTC
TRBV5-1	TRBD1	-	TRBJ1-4	CASSFRGQDEKLFF	TGCGCCAGCAGCTTCAGGGGGCAAGATGAAAAACTGTTTTTT
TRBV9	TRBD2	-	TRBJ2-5	CASSVDGLGKTQYF	TGTGCCAGCAGCGTAGACGGACTAGGAAAGACCCAGTACTTC
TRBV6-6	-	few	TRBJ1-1	CASSYSRGANTEAFF	TGTGCCAGCAGTTACTCGCGGGGGGCGAACACTGAAGCTTTCTTT
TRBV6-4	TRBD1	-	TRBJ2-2	CASSDVGQGDTGELFF	TGTGCCAGCAGTGACGTGGGACAGGGGGACACCGGGGAGCTGTTTTTT
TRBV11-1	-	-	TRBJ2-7	CASSEDWTYEQYF	TGTGCCAGCAGCGAGGACTGGACCTACGAGCAGTACTTC
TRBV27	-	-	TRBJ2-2	CASSVGGNTGELFF	TGTGCCAGCAGTGTGGGGGGGAACACCGGGGAGCTGTTTTTT
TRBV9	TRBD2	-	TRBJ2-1	CASSSGASSYNEQFF	TGTGCCAGCAGCAGCGGGGCGAGCTCCTACAATGAGCAGTTCTTC
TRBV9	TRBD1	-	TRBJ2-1	CASSEWDSSYNEQFF	TGTGCCAGCAGTGAATGGGACAGCTCCTACAATGAGCAGTTCTTC
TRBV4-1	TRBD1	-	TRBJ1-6	CASSQAGQGRSPLHF	TGCGCCAGCAGCCAAGCGGGACAGGGTCGTTCACCCCTCCACTTT
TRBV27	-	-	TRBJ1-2	CASSLSETGGYTF	TGTGCCAGCAGTTTATCTGAGACGGGAGGCTACACCTTC
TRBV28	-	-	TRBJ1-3	CASSLPGSSGNTIYF	TGTGCCAGCAGTCTACCGGGAAGCTCTGGAAACACCATATATTTT
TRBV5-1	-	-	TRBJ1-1	CASSSTPGSTEAFF	TGCGCCAGCAGCTCCACTCCAGGTAGTACTGAAGCTTTCTTT
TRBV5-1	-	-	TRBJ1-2	CASSPYTTTGLRGYTF	TGCGCCAGCAGCCCCTATACGACCACAGGGTTGAGGGGCTACACCTTC
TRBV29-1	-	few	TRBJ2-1	CSVVSYNEQFF	TGCAGCGTTGTGAGTTACAATGAGCAGTTCTTC
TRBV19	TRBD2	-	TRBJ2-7	CASSIVGGGAYYEQYF	TGTGCCAGTAGTATAGTCGGCGGGGGGGCCTACTACGAGCAGTACTTC